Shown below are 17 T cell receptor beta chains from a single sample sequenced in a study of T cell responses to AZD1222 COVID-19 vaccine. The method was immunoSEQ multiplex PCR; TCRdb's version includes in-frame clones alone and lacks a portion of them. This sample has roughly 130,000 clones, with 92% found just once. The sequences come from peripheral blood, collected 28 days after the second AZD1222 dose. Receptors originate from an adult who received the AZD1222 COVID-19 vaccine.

This CDR3 is CASSQNRGGAFF. DNA of the CDR3: TGTGCCAGCAGCCAAAATCGAGGGGGAGCTTTCTTT. The chain employs TRBV3-1 (or the pseudogene TRBV3-2) and TRBJ1-1; tentatively, D is TRBD1 (6 bases). Germline V lookup: CDR1 LGHDT, CDR2 YNNKEL (reference sequence). The CDR3 totals 12 residues. Trimming removed 2 bases from V and 10 bases from J, with 11 bases in between.

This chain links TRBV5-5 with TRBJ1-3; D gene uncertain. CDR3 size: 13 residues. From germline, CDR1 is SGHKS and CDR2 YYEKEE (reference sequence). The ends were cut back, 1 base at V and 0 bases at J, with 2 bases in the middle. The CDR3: CASSLNSGNTIYF. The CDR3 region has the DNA TGTGCCAGCAGCTTGAACTCTGGAAACACCATATATTTT.

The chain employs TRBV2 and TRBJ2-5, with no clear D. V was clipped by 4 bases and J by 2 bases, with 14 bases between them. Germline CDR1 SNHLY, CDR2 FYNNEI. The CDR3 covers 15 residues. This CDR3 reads CASSAATTLQETQYF. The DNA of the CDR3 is TGTGCCAGCAGTGCGGCTACTACCCTTCAAGAGACCCAGTACTTC.

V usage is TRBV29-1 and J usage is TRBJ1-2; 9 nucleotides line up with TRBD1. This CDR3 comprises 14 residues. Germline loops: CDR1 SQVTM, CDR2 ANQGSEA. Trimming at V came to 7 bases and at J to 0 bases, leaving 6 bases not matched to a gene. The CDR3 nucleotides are TGCAGCGCCACGGGACAGGGAGCTAACTATGGCTACACCTTC. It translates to CSATGQGANYGYTF.

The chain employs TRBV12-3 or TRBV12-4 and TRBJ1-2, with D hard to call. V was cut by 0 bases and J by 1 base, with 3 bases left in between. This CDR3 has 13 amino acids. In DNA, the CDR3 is TGTGCCAGCAGTTTAGCGCGTAACTATGGCTACACCTTC. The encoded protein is CASSLARNYGYTF.

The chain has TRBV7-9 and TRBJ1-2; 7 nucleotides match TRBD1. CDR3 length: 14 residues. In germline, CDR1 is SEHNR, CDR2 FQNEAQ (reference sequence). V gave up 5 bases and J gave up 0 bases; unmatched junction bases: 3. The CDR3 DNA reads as TGTGCCAGCAGCCGACAGGGATCTAACTATGGCTACACCTTC. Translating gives CASSRQGSNYGYTF.

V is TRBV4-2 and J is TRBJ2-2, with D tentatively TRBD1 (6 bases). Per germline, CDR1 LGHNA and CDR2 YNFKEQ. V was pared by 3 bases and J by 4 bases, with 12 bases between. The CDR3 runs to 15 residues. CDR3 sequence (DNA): TGTGCCAGCAGCCAGGGGGCATCGGGCACCGGGGAGCTGTTTTTT. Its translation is CASSQGASGTGELFF.

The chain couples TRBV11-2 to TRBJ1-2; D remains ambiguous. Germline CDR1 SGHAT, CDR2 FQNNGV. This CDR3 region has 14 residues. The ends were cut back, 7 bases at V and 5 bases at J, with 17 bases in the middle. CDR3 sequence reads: CASTPPGVSYGYTF. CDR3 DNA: TGTGCCAGCACCCCCCCGGGAGTATCTTATGGCTACACCTTC.

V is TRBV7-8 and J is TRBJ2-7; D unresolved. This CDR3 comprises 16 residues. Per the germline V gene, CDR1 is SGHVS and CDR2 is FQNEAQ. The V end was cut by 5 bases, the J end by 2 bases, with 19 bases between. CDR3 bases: TGTGCCAGCAGCCCCCGTAGTAATCCTGGTGCCTACGAGCAGTACTTC. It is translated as CASSPRSNPGAYEQYF.

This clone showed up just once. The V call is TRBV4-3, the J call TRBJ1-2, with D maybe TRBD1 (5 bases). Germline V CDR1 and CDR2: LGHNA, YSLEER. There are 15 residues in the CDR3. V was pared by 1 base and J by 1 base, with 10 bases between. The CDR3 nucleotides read TGCGCCAGCAGCCAAGGGATGGGGGATAACTATGGCTACACCTTC. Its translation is CASSQGMGDNYGYTF.

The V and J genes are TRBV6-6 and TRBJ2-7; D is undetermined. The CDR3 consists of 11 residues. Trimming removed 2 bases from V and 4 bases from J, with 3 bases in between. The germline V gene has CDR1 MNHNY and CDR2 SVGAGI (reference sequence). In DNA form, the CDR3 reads TGTGCCAGCAGTTACCGTTACGAGCAGTACTTC. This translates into CASSYRYEQYF.

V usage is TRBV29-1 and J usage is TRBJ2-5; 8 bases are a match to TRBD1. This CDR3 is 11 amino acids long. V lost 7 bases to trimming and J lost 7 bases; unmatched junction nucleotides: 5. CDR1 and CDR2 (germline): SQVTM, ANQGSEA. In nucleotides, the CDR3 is TGCAGCGCAGGGGGCCCGGGGACCCAGTACTTC. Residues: CSAGGPGTQYF.

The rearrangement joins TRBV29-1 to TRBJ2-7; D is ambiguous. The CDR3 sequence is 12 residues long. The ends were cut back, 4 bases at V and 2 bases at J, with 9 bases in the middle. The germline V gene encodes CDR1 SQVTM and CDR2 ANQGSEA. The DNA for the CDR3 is TGCAGCGTTGCGACGACCCCCTACGAGCAGTACTTC. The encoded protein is CSVATTPYEQYF.

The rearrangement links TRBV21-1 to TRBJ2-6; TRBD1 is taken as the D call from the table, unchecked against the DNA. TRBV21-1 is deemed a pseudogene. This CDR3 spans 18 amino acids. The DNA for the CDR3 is TGTGCCAGCAGCAAAGTGGGACAGGGTAGGGCTGGGGCCAACGTCCTGACTTTC. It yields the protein CASSKVGQGRAGANVLTF.

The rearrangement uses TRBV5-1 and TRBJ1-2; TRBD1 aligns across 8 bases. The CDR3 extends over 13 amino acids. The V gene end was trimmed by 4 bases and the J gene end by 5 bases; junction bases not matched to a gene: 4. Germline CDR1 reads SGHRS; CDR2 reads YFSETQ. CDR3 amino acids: CASSTGQEYGYTF. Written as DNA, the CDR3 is TGCGCCAGCAGCACGGGACAGGAGTATGGCTACACCTTC.

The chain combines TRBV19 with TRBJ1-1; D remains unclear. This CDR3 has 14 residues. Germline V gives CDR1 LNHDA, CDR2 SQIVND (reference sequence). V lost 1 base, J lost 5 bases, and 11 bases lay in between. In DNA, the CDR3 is TGTGCCAGTAGTATAGGGCGGCCGAAGACTGAAGCTTTCTTT. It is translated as CASSIGRPKTEAFF.

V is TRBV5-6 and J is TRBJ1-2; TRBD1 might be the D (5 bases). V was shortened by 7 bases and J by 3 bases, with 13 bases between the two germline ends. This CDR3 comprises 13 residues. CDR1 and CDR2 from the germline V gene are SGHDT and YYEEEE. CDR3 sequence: CASSDTLYYGYTF. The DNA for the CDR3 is TGTGCCAGCTCGGACACCTTATACTATGGCTACACCTTC.